One sample yielded the 17 T cell receptor beta chains listed below, sequenced in a study of cytomegalovirus exposure and HLA in healthy donors. The PCR made use of 60 Vbeta and 13 Jbeta primers. TCRdb's table, derived via immunoSEQ multiplex PCR, lists solely in-frame clones and lacks some. The sample has 60,000 to 75,000 clones, 72% seen once. The sample consisted of PBMCs. The receptors were sampled from a woman aged 40 to 49 in good health and CMV-seropositive.

This chain's CDR3 is CASSYTGTTEAFF. CDR3 nucleotide sequence: TGTGCCAGCAGCTATACAGGTACCACTGAAGCTTTCTTT. The genes are TRBV5-4 and TRBJ1-1, with a tentative D call TRBD1 (5 bases). Germline CDR1 and CDR2: SGHNT and YYREEE (reference sequence). The CDR3 has 13 residues. The V gene lost 3 bases and the J gene lost 4 bases, with 10 bases spanning the gap.

The chain recombines TRBV29-1 with TRBJ2-2; 9 bases align to TRBD1. Germline V gives CDR1 SQVTM, CDR2 ANQGSEA. The CDR3 totals 14 residues. The trim removed 7 bases at V and 6 bases at J, leaving 9 bases unmatched. The CDR3 nucleotides are TGCAGCGCTTCCGGGACAGGGAATGCCGGGGAGCTGTTTTTT. Translation gives CSASGTGNAGELFF.

In this sample, this clone turned up once. The chain is built from TRBV20-1 and TRBJ2-3; D call uncertain. The CDR3 loop spans 11 amino acids. Germline loops: CDR1 DFQATT, CDR2 SNEGSKA (reference sequence). The CDR3 region has the DNA TGCAGCGCAGTAACCACAGATACGCAGTATTTT. It yields the protein CSAVTTDTQYF.

Only a few counts were recorded for this clone. The gene calls are TRBV5-1 and TRBJ1-1; TRBD1 might be the D (6 bases). The ends were cut back, 3 bases at V and 0 bases at J, with 15 bases in the middle. Germline loops: CDR1 SGHRS, CDR2 YFSETQ. The CDR3 runs to 16 residues. The CDR3 region is CASSSTPGQLNTEAFF. The CDR3 DNA follows: TGCGCCAGCAGCTCGACCCCGGGACAATTGAACACTGAAGCTTTCTTT.

The chain couples TRBV18 to TRBJ2-3; a possible D gene is TRBD1 (5 bases). From germline, CDR1 is KGHSH and CDR2 LQKENI. Trimming cost V 4 bases and J 2 bases, with 13 bases left between them. This CDR3 has 15 amino acids. The CDR3 region is CASSLRQQDTDTQYF. The CDR3 DNA sequence: TGTGCCAGCTCACTAAGACAGCAGGACACAGATACGCAGTATTTT. Full variable domain (outside the CDR3, taken from reference TRBV18 and TRBJ2-3): NAGVMQNPRHLVRRRGQEARLRCSPMKGHSHVYWYRQLPEEGLKFMVYLQKENIIDESGMPKERFSAEFPKEGPSILRIQQVVRGDSAAYFCASSLRQQDTDTQYFGPGTRLTVL.

This chain links TRBV9 with TRBJ1-5, with unresolved D. The V end was cut by 0 bases, the J end by 7 bases, with 8 bases between. CDR3 length: 13 amino acids. CDR1 is SGDLS, CDR2 YYNGEE, per germline. CDR3 coding DNA: TGTGCCAGCAGCGTAGAAGGCGGCCAGCCCCAGCATTTT. Protein product: CASSVEGGQPQHF.

The chain combines TRBV6-5 with TRBJ2-5; D perhaps matches TRBD2 (6 bases). CDR1 and CDR2 from the germline V gene are MNHEY and SVGAGI. The V end was cut by 7 bases, the J end by 5 bases, with 17 bases between. The CDR3 has 14 residues. CDR3 DNA sequence: TGTGCCAGCACCTATACTAGGGCGGGGGAGACCCAGTACTTC. This codes for CASTYTRAGETQYF.

The rearrangement links TRBV2 to TRBJ2-5; 8 bases fit TRBD2. There are 15 residues in the CDR3. V dropped 3 bases and J dropped 1; count of bases not matched to a gene: 4. Germline V gene sequence: CDR1 SNHLY, CDR2 FYNNEI. Here the CDR3 reads CASSDGGGTQETQYF. The DNA for the CDR3 is TGTGCCAGCAGTGACGGCGGGGGGACCCAAGAGACCCAGTACTTC. Supplemented by reference TRBV2 and TRBJ2-5, the full variable domain reads EPEVTQTPSHQVTQMGQEVILRCVPISNHLYFYWYRQILGQKVEFLVSFYNNEISEKSEIFDDQFSVERPDGSNFTLKIRSTKLEDSAMYFCASSDGGGTQETQYFGPGTRLLVL.

V usage is TRBV2 and J usage is TRBJ2-7; 8 bases fit TRBD1. Germline V gives CDR1 SNHLY, CDR2 FYNNEI. The trim removed 3 bases at V and 3 bases at J, leaving 4 bases unmatched. This CDR3 comprises 14 residues. The CDR3 is CASSEDRDLYEQYF. The CDR3 DNA reads as TGTGCCAGCAGTGAGGACAGGGACCTCTACGAGCAGTACTTC.

This chain uses TRBV5-6 with TRBJ2-5; 9 bases map to TRBD2. There are 16 residues in the CDR3. The V gene end was trimmed by 4 bases and the J gene end by 3 bases; junction bases not matched to a gene: 10. Germline V gene data show CDR1 as SGHDT and CDR2 as YYEEEE. CDR3 in amino acids: CASSQRPGLAKETQYF. CDR3 nucleotides: TGTGCCAGCAGCCAACGCCCGGGACTAGCAAAAGAGACCCAGTACTTC.

V and J are TRBV14 and TRBJ1-2; unclear D gene. Germline V gene lookup returns CDR1 SGHDN and CDR2 FVKESK. Trimming took off 0 bases at V and 0 bases at J, with 2 bases between the two ends. The CDR3 runs to 13 residues. Written as DNA, the CDR3 is TGTGCCAGCAGCCAAGATACTAACTATGGCTACACCTTC. Protein product: CASSQDTNYGYTF.

This clone was seen only a few times. As DNA, the CDR3 is TGTGCCTGGAGTGACACCCGACAGGGGTCGTACTTC. Protein: CAWSDTRQGSYF. The chain combines TRBV30 with TRBJ2-7; 8 bases map to TRBD1. This CDR3 has 12 amino acids. The germline V gene encodes CDR1 GTSNPN and CDR2 SVGIG (reference sequence). V lost 1 base and J lost 12; bases outside the gene matches: 8.

This chain joins TRBV29-1 and TRBJ1-1; D is perhaps TRBD1 (6 bases). CDR3 size: 14 residues. CDR1 and CDR2 (germline): SQVTM, ANQGSEA. V was shortened by 8 bases and J by 1 base, with 17 bases between the two germline ends. Here the CDR3 reads CSHGKGRGNTEAFF. The CDR3 DNA is TGCAGCCACGGAAAGGGCAGGGGGAACACTGAAGCTTTCTTT.

This chain connects TRBV29-1 to TRBJ2-2; TRBD2 matches at 8 bases. This CDR3 has 14 residues. V trimming: 6 bases; J trimming: 7 bases; junction bases outside the gene matches: 10. Germline-derived CDR1 and CDR2 are SQVTM and ANQGSEA. The DNA for the CDR3 is TGCAGCGTGTTCCGGGGGGGCGTGAACGGGGAGCTGTTTTTT. The encoded protein is CSVFRGGVNGELFF.

The chain couples TRBV7-9 to TRBJ2-7; TRBD1 aligns across 10 bases. In germline, CDR1 is SEHNR, CDR2 FQNEAQ (reference sequence). The CDR3 runs to 15 residues. With 5 bases clipped from V and 3 bases from J, the junction kept 7 bases outside the gene matches. The CDR3 region is CASSSRTGGYYEQYF. Here the CDR3 DNA reads TGTGCCAGCAGCAGCCGGACAGGGGGTTACTACGAGCAGTACTTC.

The gene calls are TRBV5-4 and TRBJ2-1; 11 positions agree with TRBD2. CDR1 and CDR2 (germline): SGHNT, YYREEE (reference sequence). The CDR3 spans 16 residues. V dropped 0 bases and J dropped 7; count of bases not matched to a gene: 6. This CDR3 is CASSLALAGGRNEQFF. The CDR3 DNA sequence: TGTGCCAGCAGCTTGGCTCTAGCGGGGGGTCGGAATGAGCAGTTCTTC.

V and J are TRBV7-9 and TRBJ2-1, with TRBD1 matching over 8 bases. The length of the CDR3 is 15 residues. Germline CDR1 SEHNR, CDR2 FQNEAQ (reference sequence). The V segment lost 2 bases and the J segment 0 bases; nucleotides outside the gene matches: 0. CDR3 protein: CASSLQGASYNEQFF. The CDR3, as DNA: TGTGCCAGCAGCTTACAGGGGGCCTCCTACAATGAGCAGTTCTTC.